The 9 T cell receptor beta chains listed next were all sequenced from one sample in a study of T cells in localized non-small cell lung cancer. Sequencing used immunoSEQ multiplex PCR; TCRdb keeps in-frame clones, though not all of them. The sample contains 40,000 to 60,000 clones, 85% to 90% of which appear only once. The sample was PBMCs, taken before any cancer treatment. The receptors here all came from a female donor with stage II lung adenocarcinoma.

This clone was counted only a few times. The chain carries TRBV5-1 and TRBJ2-1; 7 bases fit TRBD1. The CDR3 runs to 17 residues. Germline V CDR1 and CDR2: SGHRS, YFSETQ. J lost 0 bases, V lost 1 base, and 7 bases had no gene match. CDR3 loop: CASSLLPRGSSYNEQFF. The CDR3 nucleotides read TGCGCCAGCAGCTTGCTCCCCAGGGGGAGCTCCTACAATGAGCAGTTCTTC.

This clone was detected once. V gene TRBV14 combines with J gene TRBJ2-2; TRBD2 might be the D (5 bases). Germline CDR1 and CDR2: SGHDN and FVKESK. The V end lost 0 bases, the J end lost 4 bases, and 12 bases lay between the germline ends. The CDR3 is made up of 16 amino acids. The CDR3 sequence is CASSQDYSGFTGELFF. The DNA for the CDR3 is TGTGCCAGCAGCCAAGATTATTCGGGGTTCACCGGGGAGCTGTTTTTT.

This chain uses TRBV19 with TRBJ1-2; 12 bases align to TRBD1. CDR1 LNHDA and CDR2 SQIVND come from the germline V gene (reference sequence). V lost 3 bases to trimming and J lost 8 bases; unmatched junction nucleotides: 10. The CDR3 sequence is 16 residues long. CDR3 nucleotide sequence: TGTGCCAGTAGTATCGTTGGGACAGGGGGCGTAGGCGGCTACACCTTC. Translating it yields CASSIVGTGGVGGYTF.

The V call is TRBV18, the J call TRBJ1-2; TRBD1 agrees at 7 bases. Germline lookup yields CDR1 KGHSH and CDR2 LQKENI. V gave up 3 bases and J gave up 8 bases; unmatched junction bases: 12. The CDR3 contains 15 residues. This CDR3 reads CASSPQGDLSSGYTF. The CDR3 bases are TGTGCCAGCTCACCCCAGGGGGATTTGTCTTCCGGCTACACCTTC.

The chain carries TRBV7-6 and TRBJ2-2; D not certain. Trimming pared 3 bases from V and 9 bases from J, leaving 14 bases between. Germline-derived CDR1 and CDR2 are SGHVS and FNYEAQ. The CDR3 covers 14 residues. The CDR3 here is CASSFGGASRELFF. CDR3 in DNA: TGTGCCAGCAGCTTTGGCGGAGCGAGCCGGGAGCTGTTTTTT.

The J gene is TRBJ2-5, the V gene TRBV10-1; possibly TRBD1 for D (6 bases). Germline V lookup: CDR1 WNHNN, CDR2 SYGVQD (reference sequence). The V end was cut by 3 bases, the J end by 2 bases, with 10 bases between. This CDR3 contains 14 residues. The CDR3 sequence: CASSEGGQQETQYF. In DNA, the CDR3 is TGCGCCAGCAGTGAAGGGGGACAACAAGAGACCCAGTACTTC.

The rearrangement joins TRBV7-3 to TRBJ2-5, with 7 bases identical to TRBD1. This CDR3 contains 15 residues. Germline trimming cut 1 base from V and 5 bases from J; bases unmatched to any gene: 7. Germline loops: CDR1 SGHTA, CDR2 FQGTGA. The CDR3 reads CASSLKGASGETQYF. Written as DNA, the CDR3 is TGTGCCAGCAGCTTAAAGGGGGCCTCTGGGGAGACCCAGTACTTC.

The chain links TRBV6-5 to TRBJ1-3; D is perhaps TRBD1 (5 bases). This CDR3 contains 14 residues. The germline V gene encodes CDR1 MNHEY and CDR2 SVGAGI. The germline V and J ends were trimmed by 0 bases and 2 bases, with 5 bases remaining between them. The CDR3 loop is CASSYSGPGNTIYF. CDR3 bases: TGTGCCAGCAGTTACTCGGGGCCTGGAAACACCATATATTTT.

This sequence joins TRBV5-8 and TRBJ2-3; D remains ambiguous. The CDR3 has 15 residues. V was shortened by 0 bases and J by 2 bases, with 10 bases between the two germline ends. CDR1 and CDR2 (germline): SGHTS, YDEGEE. The CDR3 protein is CASSLEGRLTDTQYF. The CDR3 DNA follows: TGTGCCAGCAGCTTGGAAGGACGGCTCACAGATACGCAGTATTTT.